The 6 T cell receptor beta chains reported below all come from one sample, sequenced in a study of response to subunit inactivated influenza vaccine (dated by TCRdb to the late 2010s). Library prep was done by RT-PCR. TCRdb records Illumina HiSeq 2500 as the sequencer. The raw public data were reprocessed by TCRdb itself: fastp quality trimming at Q25, MiXCR clonotype calling, in-frame beta chains only. Each record represents a unique CDR3 protein, reported with the most common genes and DNA among its rows. This sample is represented by about 520,000 distinct CDR3 sequences; less than 30% of them were singletons. The top ten clonotypes cover approximately 2% of the sample. Source: CD4+ T cells sorted from PBMCs, taken around 5 days after vaccination. The origin of the receptors is a man in his fifties who received an inactivated influenza vaccine. Donor details come from another sample of the same person, matched by shared clones.

This clonotype was seen a handful of times. The chain has TRBV20-1 and TRBJ2-1, with D unresolved. V lost 6 bases and J 4 bases, leaving 10 bases between the germline ends. The CDR3 runs to 12 residues. Germline V CDR1 and CDR2: DFQATT, SNEGSKA (reference sequence). The CDR3: CSAQVGYNEQFF. DNA of the CDR3: TGCAGTGCGCAGGTGGGTTACAATGAGCAGTTCTTC.

This clonotype was detected only a few times. The chain recombines TRBV10-3 with TRBJ2-1; TRBD2 is a possible D gene (5 bases). In germline, CDR1 is ENHRY, CDR2 SYGVKD. Trimming pared 3 bases from V and 5 bases from J, leaving 8 bases between. The CDR3 has 13 residues. CDR3 loop: CAISDAGDNEQFF. Written as DNA, the CDR3 is TGTGCCATCAGTGACGCGGGTGACAATGAGCAGTTCTTC.

This sequence joins TRBV24-1 and TRBJ2-3; TRBD2 aligns across 9 bases. The CDR3 is 16 amino acids. V lost 3 bases, J lost 5 bases, and 8 bases stayed unmatched. Germline V lookup: CDR1 KGHDR, CDR2 SFDVKD. As DNA, the CDR3 is TGTGCCACCAGTGATCCGGCGGGTAGCGGGGGAGATACGCAGTATTTT. This codes for CATSDPAGSGGDTQYF.

This clonotype has only a few counts. CDR3 nucleotide sequence: TGTGCCAGCAGCGTCGAGAACAAAGGACTAGCGGGGCACACCGGGGAGCTGTTTTTT. Translation gives CASSVENKGLAGHTGELFF. The V gene is TRBV9, the J gene TRBJ2-2; 12 bases fit TRBD2. The CDR3 totals 19 residues. Germline V gives CDR1 SGDLS, CDR2 YYNGEE. With 2 bases clipped from V and 3 bases from J, the junction kept 11 bases outside the gene matches.

This clonotype was seen a few times. The CDR3 is CSARGYGVYGYTF. As DNA, the CDR3 is TGCAGTGCTAGGGGATACGGGGTCTATGGCTACACCTTC. V gene TRBV20-1 combines with J gene TRBJ1-2; D remains ambiguous. Germline V gene lookup returns CDR1 DFQATT and CDR2 SNEGSKA (reference sequence). This CDR3 spans 13 amino acids. Trimming shortened V by 3 bases and J by 4 bases, and 12 bases separated the two germline ends.

This clonotype showed up just a few times. The rearrangement joins TRBV11-2 to TRBJ2-5, with D possibly matching TRBD2 (6 bases). Trimming left V 3 bases short and J 5 bases short, with 34 bases between. The germline CDR1 and CDR2 sequences are SGHAT and FQNNGV. This CDR3 region has 21 residues. CDR3 amino acids: CASSFKYGGSPTTQNRETQYF. For the CDR3, the DNA is TGTGCCAGCAGCTTTAAATACGGGGGATCACCCACTACTCAAAATAGGGAGACCCAGTACTTC. Full variable domain (outside the CDR3, taken from reference TRBV11-2 and TRBJ2-5): EAGVAQSPRYKIIEKRQSVAFWCNPISGHATLYWYQQILGQGPKLLIQFQNNGVVDDSQLPKDRFSAERLKGVDSTLKIQPAKLEDSAVYLCASSFKYGGSPTTQNRETQYFGPGTRLLVL.